The rows below give T cell receptor beta chains drawn from one sample of a study of blood T cells in healthy people across ages. MiXCR, run by TCRdb on the 5' RACE reads, gives a single entry per CDR3 protein. The table lists hundreds of thousands of distinct CDR3 sequences, around 48% of them singletons. The specimen sequenced was blood. The source is a woman between 55 and 75 years old in good health. CDR3s include the opening cysteine and the closing phenylalanine or tryptophan. The D gene is left open where the match is weak. Clone size is not always given. Where it is, it says once, few, many or a class for expanded clones.

j_call d_call clone_size v_call cdr3_nt cdr3_aa
TRBJ2-3 NA NA TRBV25-1 TGTGCCAGCAGTGAAAGCGGACCCGGGGCAGATACGCAGTATTTT CASSESGPGADTQYF
TRBJ2-2 NA NA TRBV3-1 TGTGCCAGCAGCGACGGAACCGGGGAGCTGTTTTTT CASSDGTGELFF
TRBJ2-3 TRBD2 NA TRBV12-3/TRBV12-4 TGTGCCAGCGGGGGGACTAGCTGGCCCGATACGCAGTATTTT CASGGTSWPDTQYF
TRBJ2-7 TRBD1 NA TRBV28 TGTGCCAGCAGTCCAGGGACAGGGGAGAAGGGGCAGTACTTC CASSPGTGEKGQYF
TRBJ2-7 NA NA TRBV7-2 TGTGCCAGCAGCCTCGGACAGTACGAGCAGTACTTC CASSLGQYEQYF
TRBJ2-7 TRBD2 few TRBV20-1 TGCAGTGCCCCGAGCGGGAACTCCTACGAGCAGTACTTC CSAPSGNSYEQYF
TRBJ2-5 NA NA TRBV10-3 TGTGCCATCAGTGTAGGGGGAGCGGGAAGAGTTTACAATGAGCAGTACTTC CAISVGGAGRVYNEQYF
TRBJ2-1 TRBD1 NA TRBV9 TGTGCCAGCAGCGTAGAACAGGGGGCCTACAATGAGCAGTTCTTC CASSVEQGAYNEQFF
TRBJ2-1 TRBD1 NA TRBV4-2 TGTGCCAGTACCCTTATGGGACAGGGACCTTACAATGAGCAGTTCTTC CASTLMGQGPYNEQFF
TRBJ2-5 NA NA TRBV9 TGTGCCAGCAGCGTTCGGGACTCCCCGCACAATGAGCAGTACTTC CASSVRDSPHNEQYF
TRBJ2-7 TRBD1 few TRBV6-5 TGTGCCAGCAGGACAGGGGTGGCGGCCTACGAGCAGTACTTC CASRTGVAAYEQYF
TRBJ2-7 NA few TRBV6-2/TRBV6-3 TGTGCCAGCATTCCCCGGCCAACCGGGACCCTGTACAATGAGCAGTACTTC CASIPRPTGTLYNEQYF
TRBJ2-3 NA few TRBV7-9 TGTGCCAGCAGCCCGGACGCCACAGATACGCAGTATTTT CASSPDATDTQYF
TRBJ1-1 NA NA TRBV5-1 TGCGCCAGCAGCTTGGGACACACCGGAGGAGGCACTGAAGCTTTCTTT CASSLGHTGGGTEAFF
TRBJ1-1 NA NA TRBV7-9 TGTGCCAGCCGGTGGACAGACTTTACTGAAGCTTTCTTT CASRWTDFTEAFF
TRBJ2-6 NA NA TRBV15 TGTGCCGCCAGCATAGGGAACTCTGGGGCCAACGTCCTGACTTTC CAASIGNSGANVLTF
TRBJ2-1 TRBD1 NA TRBV20-1 TGCAGTGCTAGGGACAGGGGGCGAGACTACAATGAGCAGTTCTTC CSARDRGRDYNEQFF
TRBJ2-1 TRBD1 NA TRBV11-2 TGTGCCACCCATGCGACAGGGACCCACTACAATGAGCAGTTCTTC CATHATGTHYNEQFF
TRBJ1-4 NA NA TRBV4-3 TGCGCCAGCAGCCGAGAGAGGGGGGGCGAAGATAAACTGTTTTTT CASSRERGGEDKLFF
TRBJ2-1 TRBD1 NA TRBV5-1 TGCGCCAGCAGCGCTGGGACAGGGGAGGATCACAATGAGCAGTTCTTC CASSAGTGEDHNEQFF
TRBJ2-1 TRBD2 many TRBV20-1 TGCAGTGCTCCCCGGCGGCTAGCGGACAACAATGAGCAGTTCTTC CSAPRRLADNNEQFF
TRBJ1-2 NA many TRBV5-6 TGTGCCAGCAGTACCCTGGGCCTCACCCAAGATGGCTACACCTTC CASSTLGLTQDGYTF
TRBJ2-1 TRBD2 few TRBV12-3/TRBV12-4 TGTGCCAGCATTGGACTAGCGGGCTACAATGAGCAGTTCTTC CASIGLAGYNEQFF
TRBJ1-4 NA NA TRBV5-1 TGCGCCAGCAGCTTACAGACATTTGCGAATGAAAAACTGTTTTTT CASSLQTFANEKLFF
TRBJ2-7 TRBD1 few TRBV20-1 TGCAGTGCTAGAGAAAGGACAGGGGGAGCCTACGAGCAGTACTTC CSARERTGGAYEQYF
TRBJ1-6 NA few TRBV4-3 TGCGCCAGCAGCCAAGAAATCCAATATAATTCACCCCTCCACTTT CASSQEIQYNSPLHF
TRBJ2-7 NA many TRBV3-1 TGCGCCAGCAGCCAAGGGTCCGAGCAGTACTTC CASSQGSEQYF
TRBJ2-5 TRBD2 few TRBV20-1 TGCAGTGCTACTGGACTAGCGGGAGGAAGCCAAGAGACCCAGTACTTC CSATGLAGGSQETQYF
TRBJ2-3 TRBD2 NA TRBV3-1 TGTGCCAGCAGCCAGGGGACTAGCGGGAGGTTCGCAGATACGCAGTATTTT CASSQGTSGRFADTQYF
TRBJ2-3 TRBD1 few TRBV5-1 TGCGCCAGCAGCGAGGACAGGCCAGATACGCAGTATTTT CASSEDRPDTQYF
TRBJ2-3 NA NA TRBV9 TGTGCCAGCAGCGTAGCACCAGGGGGCACAGATACGCAGTATTTT CASSVAPGGTDTQYF
TRBJ1-2 NA many TRBV15 TGTGCCACCAGCAGAGATGTTGGAGGCTACACCTTC CATSRDVGGYTF
TRBJ2-7 NA few TRBV9 TGTGCCAGCAGCCTCACGCCCTACTCCTACGAGCAGTACTTC CASSLTPYSYEQYF
TRBJ1-1 NA few TRBV6-2/TRBV6-3 TGTGCCAGCAGTCCCCGTACTGAAGCTTTCTTT CASSPRTEAFF
TRBJ2-2 NA once TRBV20-1 TGCAGTGCTCCTGGGGACGTTCCCGGGGAGCTGTTTTTT CSAPGDVPGELFF
TRBJ2-7 TRBD2 NA TRBV7-6 TGTGCCAGCAGCTTAGGTAGCGGGGGCTTCTCCTACGAGCAGTACTTC CASSLGSGGFSYEQYF
TRBJ2-7 NA NA TRBV7-2 TGTGCCAGCAGCTTACGGTACAAGGAGCAGTACTTC CASSLRYKEQYF
TRBJ2-3 NA once TRBV6-2/TRBV6-3 TGTGCCAGCAGGCTCGCGGGACTGAACACAGATACGCAGTATTTT CASRLAGLNTDTQYF
TRBJ2-5 NA NA TRBV7-9 TGTGCCAGCAGCTTATCGATTGGCGGGGTCGCTACCAAACAAGAGACCCAGTACTTC CASSLSIGGVATKQETQYF
TRBJ2-1 NA NA TRBV4-3 TGCGCCAGCAGCCAAGATGACGGGAGTTGGTCCTACAATGAGCAGTTCTTC CASSQDDGSWSYNEQFF
TRBJ1-3 NA NA TRBV7-9 TGTGCCAGCAGCCCGACTAGCGGCAGGGTGGTTTCTGGAAACACCATATATTTT CASSPTSGRVVSGNTIYF
TRBJ1-6 NA NA TRBV4-3 TGCGCCAGCAGCCACGACAGAGTCTATAATTCACCCCTCCACTTT CASSHDRVYNSPLHF
TRBJ2-3 NA many TRBV20-1 TGCAGTCTAGAGGAGGGGGTAGATACGCAGTATTTT CSLEEGVDTQYF
TRBJ1-5 NA NA TRBV7-9 TGTGCCAGCAGCTTAACTGAGGGCCCTATGAGTCCCCAGCATTTT CASSLTEGPMSPQHF
TRBJ1-2 NA many TRBV3-1 TGTGCCAGCAGCCAAGGAGGACCGAATGGCTACACCTTC CASSQGGPNGYTF
TRBJ2-7 TRBD2 NA TRBV20-1 TGCAGTGCTAGAGCTCCCCCCCTGACTAGCAATGAGCAGTACTTC CSARAPPLTSNEQYF
TRBJ2-5 NA NA TRBV10-3 TGTGCCATCATGGAGGGACCCCAAGAGACCCAGTACTTC CAIMEGPQETQYF
TRBJ1-1 NA NA TRBV5-1 TGCGCCAGCAGCTTGGAACCAGGAGTATCGGCTTTCTTT CASSLEPGVSAFF
TRBJ2-1 NA many TRBV29-1 TGCAGCGTTGTTGTACAGGGTACCTACAATGAGCAGTTCTTC CSVVVQGTYNEQFF
TRBJ2-4 NA NA TRBV5-1 TGCGCCAGCAGCACCGCCGGATATGAGCAGTACTTC CASSTAGYEQYF
TRBJ2-3 NA many TRBV7-2 TGTGCCAGCAGCTCGGCCGTTGGGCTCCCAGATACGCAGTATTTT CASSSAVGLPDTQYF
TRBJ1-4 TRBD1 NA TRBV5-1 TGCGCCAGCAGCTTGGAGGGACAGGGAAATGAAAAACTGTTTTTT CASSLEGQGNEKLFF
TRBJ2-5 TRBD2 few TRBV7-2 TGTGCCAGCACTCCACCTAGCGGGAGGTCGGCCCGGGCCCAGTACTTC CASTPPSGRSARAQYF
TRBJ2-7 TRBD2 many TRBV20-1 TGCAGTGCTAGAGATTGGACTAGCGGGACCTACGAGCAGTACTTC CSARDWTSGTYEQYF
TRBJ2-1 NA NA TRBV2 TGTGCCAGCGGAGCCTCGGGACACCTCTACAATGAGCAGTTCTTC CASGASGHLYNEQFF
TRBJ1-4 NA NA TRBV5-1 TGCGCCAGCAGCGTTAAAGGGGATGAAAAACTGTTTTTT CASSVKGDEKLFF